This T cell receptor beta chain was documented in a study of shared clonotypes between healthy human individuals. Study-wide points: Rarefaction analysis demonstrated incomplete sorted-subset sequencing notwithstanding large depth.

In regard to this clone: What it recognizes is unknown.

Only in-frame clones appear in the TCRdb table, and some are missing; sequencing was by immunoSEQ multiplex PCR. The repertoire has over a million clones, 98% of them found once; the top ten carry under 0.45%. V was trimmed by 5 bases and J by 0 bases, leaving 11 bases between them. In germline, CDR1 is SEHNR, CDR2 FQNEAQ (reference sequence). The CDR3 length is 15 residues. CD4+ cells were split into CD45RA+ naive and CD45RA-negative memory subsets. The specimen was naive CD4+ T cells sorted from blood. The subset here: CD45RA+ positively selected. V and J are TRBV7-9 and TRBJ2-1, with D possibly matching TRBD2 (6 bases). This clonotype was obtained from a man aged 30 to 45 in good health. The CDR3 sequence: CASSPPGGSYNEQFF. CDR3 nucleotides: TGTGCCAGCAGCCCGCCCGGGGGCTCCTACAATGAGCAGTTCTTC.